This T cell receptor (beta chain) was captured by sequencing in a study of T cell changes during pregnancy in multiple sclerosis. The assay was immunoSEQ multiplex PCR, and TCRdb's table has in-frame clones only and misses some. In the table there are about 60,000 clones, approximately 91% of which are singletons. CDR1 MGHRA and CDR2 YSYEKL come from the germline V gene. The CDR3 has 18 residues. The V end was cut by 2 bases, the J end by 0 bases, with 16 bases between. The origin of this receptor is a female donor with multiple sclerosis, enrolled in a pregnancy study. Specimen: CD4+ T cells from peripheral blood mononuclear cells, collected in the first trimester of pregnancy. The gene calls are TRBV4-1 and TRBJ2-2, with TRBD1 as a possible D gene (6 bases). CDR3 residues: CASSQWYGQLTNTGELFF. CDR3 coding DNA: TGCGCCAGCAGCCAATGGTACGGACAGCTAACGAACACCGGGGAGCTGTTTTTT.